Presented here are 2 T cell receptor beta chains from one specimen sequenced in a study of shared clonotypes between healthy human individuals. Generated by immunoSEQ multiplex PCR, the TCRdb table keeps only in-frame clones and is missing some. The sample gives some 1.5 million clones, approximately 97% of which show up once; approximately 1% is in the top ten. Sequenced sample: naive CD4+ T cells sorted from blood. Subset defined: CD45RA+ positively selected. These receptors originate from a man under 40 in good health.

V gene TRBV27 combines with J gene TRBJ2-3; TRBD2 is a possible D gene (5 bases). Germline-derived CDR1 and CDR2 are MNHEY and SMNVEV (reference sequence). V shed 5 bases and J shed 0 bases, with 15 bases lying between them. The CDR3 is made up of 16 amino acids. This chain's CDR3 is CASSPSERTSTDTQYF. The CDR3 bases are TGTGCCAGCAGTCCCTCGGAGCGGACTAGCACAGATACGCAGTATTTT.

V is TRBV9 and J is TRBJ2-3, with 8 bases fitting TRBD2. This CDR3 comprises 16 residues. Trimming at V came to 2 bases and at J to 3 bases, leaving 8 bases not matched to a gene. Germline V gene sequence: CDR1 SGDLS, CDR2 YYNGEE. The CDR3 spells CASSVAGGHWTDTQYF. The DNA of the CDR3 is TGTGCCAGCAGCGTGGCGGGAGGTCACTGGACAGATACGCAGTATTTT.